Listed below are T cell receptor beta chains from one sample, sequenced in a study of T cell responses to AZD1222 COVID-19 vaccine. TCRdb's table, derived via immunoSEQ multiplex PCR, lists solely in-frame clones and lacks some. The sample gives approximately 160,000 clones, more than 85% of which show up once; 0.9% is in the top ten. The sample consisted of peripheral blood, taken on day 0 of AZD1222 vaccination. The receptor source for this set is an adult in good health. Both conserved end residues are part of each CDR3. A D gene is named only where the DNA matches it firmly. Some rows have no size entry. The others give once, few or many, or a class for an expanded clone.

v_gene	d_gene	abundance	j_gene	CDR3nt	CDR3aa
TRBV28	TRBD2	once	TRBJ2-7	TGTGCCAGCCTCCCCCAGAAAGTAGCGGGTTACTACGAGCAGTACTTC	CASLPQKVAGYYEQYF
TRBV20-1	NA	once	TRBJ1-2	TGCAGTGCTAGGCGGGCTCACGGCTACACCTTC	CSARRAHGYTF
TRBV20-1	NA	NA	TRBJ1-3	TGCAGTGCTAGCAGGATGGACACCATATATTTT	CSASRMDTIYF
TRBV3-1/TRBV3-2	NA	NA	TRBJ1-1	TGTGCCAGCAGCCAAATCGGGGTCGCTTTCTTT	CASSQIGVAFF
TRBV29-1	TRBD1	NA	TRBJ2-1	TGCAGCGCAGGGGGTACGTACAATGAGCAGTTCTTC	CSAGGTYNEQFF
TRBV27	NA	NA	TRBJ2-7	TGTGCCAGCAGTTTGACGGTCGGGGGAGTCTACGAGCAGTACTTC	CASSLTVGGVYEQYF
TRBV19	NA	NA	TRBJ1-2	TGTGCCAGTGGAGGGTGGGACTATGGCTACACCTTC	CASGGWDYGYTF
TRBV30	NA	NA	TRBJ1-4	TGTGCCTGGAGTCGCCTCGACGGTCCTAATGAAAAACTGTTTTTT	CAWSRLDGPNEKLFF
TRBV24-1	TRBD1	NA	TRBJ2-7	TGTGCCACCAGTGATTTGCGGACAGGGGGACATGAGTCCTACGAGCAGTACTTC	CATSDLRTGGHESYEQYF
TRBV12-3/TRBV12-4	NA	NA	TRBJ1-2	TGTGCCAGCAGTTTGGGCCTCCCCTATGGCTACACCTTC	CASSLGLPYGYTF
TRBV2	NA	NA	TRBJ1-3	TGTGCCAGCAAAGCTGTTGAGACTGGAAACACCATATATTTT	CASKAVETGNTIYF
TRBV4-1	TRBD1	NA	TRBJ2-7	TGCGCCAGCAGCCAGATCACAGGGGGTACCTACGAGCAGTACTTC	CASSQITGGTYEQYF
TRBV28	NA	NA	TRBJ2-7	TGTGCCAGCAGTTATGTTAGGGACATCGACGAGCAGTACTTC	CASSYVRDIDEQYF
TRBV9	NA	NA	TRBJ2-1	TGTGCCAGCAGGAGAGGGGGGAGCTCCTACAATGAGCAGTTCTTC	CASRRGGSSYNEQFF
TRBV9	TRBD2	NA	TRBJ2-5	TGTGCCAGCAGCGTTAGGGCTAGCGGGGGTCACGCACAAGAGGCCCAGTACTTC	CASSVRASGGHAQEAQYF
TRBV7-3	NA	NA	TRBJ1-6	TGTGCCAGCAGCTTAGGGAGGGACCATAATTCACCCCTCCACTTT	CASSLGRDHNSPLHF
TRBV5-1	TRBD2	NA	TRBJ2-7	TGCGCCAGCAGCTTGACCGGGGGGGCGAGTTACGAGCAGTACTTC	CASSLTGGASYEQYF
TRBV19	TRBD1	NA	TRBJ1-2	TGTGCCAGTAGTATCGTGGCAGGGGGCGAATATGGCTACACCTTC	CASSIVAGGEYGYTF
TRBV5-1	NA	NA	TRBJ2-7	TGCGCCAGCAGCTTGGCATTGTCCTACGAGCAGTACTTC	CASSLALSYEQYF
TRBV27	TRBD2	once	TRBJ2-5	TGTGCCAGCAAAACGGGACTAGCGGGGGGAAGAGAGACCCAGTACTTC	CASKTGLAGGRETQYF
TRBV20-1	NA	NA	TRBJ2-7	TGCAGTGCTAGTCCGGGTAACTCCAACGAGCAGTACTTC	CSASPGNSNEQYF
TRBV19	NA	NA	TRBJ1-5	TGTGCCAGTAGTATAGTCCCATTTGGCAATCAGCCCCAGCATTTT	CASSIVPFGNQPQHF
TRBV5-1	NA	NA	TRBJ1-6	TGCGCCAGCAGCTTGGTGTCCGAGGCTTCACCCCTCCACTTT	CASSLVSEASPLHF
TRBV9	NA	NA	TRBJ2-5	TGTGCCAGCAGCGTAGCTCGAAGGGGAGAGACCCAGTACTTC	CASSVARRGETQYF
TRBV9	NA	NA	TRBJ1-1	TGTGCCAGCAGCGTAAGCGGGGGAAACACTGAAGCTTTCTTT	CASSVSGGNTEAFF
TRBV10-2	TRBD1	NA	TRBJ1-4	TGCGCCAGCAGTGCCCCGGGACAGACTAATGAAAAACTGTTTTTT	CASSAPGQTNEKLFF
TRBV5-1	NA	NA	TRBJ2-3	TGCGCCAGCGGTGAACCTAGCACAGATACGCAGTATTTT	CASGEPSTDTQYF
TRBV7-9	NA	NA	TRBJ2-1	TGTGCCAGCAGCCAGGACTCCTTCAATGAGCAGTTCTTC	CASSQDSFNEQFF
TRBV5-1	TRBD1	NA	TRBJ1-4	TGCGCCAGCGAGTCGGGACAGGGAAATGAAAAACTGTTTTTT	CASESGQGNEKLFF
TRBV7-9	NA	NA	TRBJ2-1	TGTGCCAGCAGCCTGTGGGGTAGGGTTGATGAGCAGTTCTTC	CASSLWGRVDEQFF
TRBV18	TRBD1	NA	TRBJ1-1	TGTGCCAGCTCACAACGAGACAGGGTAACTGAAGCTTTCTTT	CASSQRDRVTEAFF
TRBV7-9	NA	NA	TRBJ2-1	TGTGCCAGCAGCTGGAGGGCGGGGGCAACCTACAATGAGCAGTTCTTC	CASSWRAGATYNEQFF
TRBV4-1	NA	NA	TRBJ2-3	TGCGCCAGCAGCCAAGATTCTAGGGGGGCTAGAGATACGCAGTATTTT	CASSQDSRGARDTQYF
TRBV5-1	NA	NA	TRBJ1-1	TGCGCCAGCAGCTTGTCGACAGGCCTCATGAACACTGAAGCTTTCTTT	CASSLSTGLMNTEAFF
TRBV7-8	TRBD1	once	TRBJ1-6	TGTGCCAGCAGTTCAGGGGGCGGTTCACCCCTCCACTTT	CASSSGGGSPLHF
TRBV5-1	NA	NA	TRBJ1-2	TGCGCCAGCAGCTTGGGACAGAGGAACTATGGCTACACCTTC	CASSLGQRNYGYTF
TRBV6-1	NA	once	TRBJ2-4	TGTGCCAGCAGTGAGAAGACAGTAGCCAAAAACATTCAGTACTTC	CASSEKTVAKNIQYF
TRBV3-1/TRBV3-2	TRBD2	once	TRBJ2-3	TGTGCCAGCAGCCCCTCAGGGAGCGGGGCCACAGATACGCAGTATTTT	CASSPSGSGATDTQYF
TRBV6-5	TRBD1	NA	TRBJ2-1	TGTGCCAGCAGGTTACAGGGGGGAATTATCGATGAGCAGTTCTTC	CASRLQGGIIDEQFF
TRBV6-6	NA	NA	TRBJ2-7	TGTGCCAGCAGTTACTCCGGGGATTCCTACGAGCAGTACTTC	CASSYSGDSYEQYF
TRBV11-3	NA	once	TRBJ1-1	TGTGCCAGCAGCCCAGGGACGGCGAACACTGAAGCTTTCTTT	CASSPGTANTEAFF
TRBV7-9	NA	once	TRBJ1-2	TGTGCCAGCACCGATGCCCTTCGAATGAGGGAGGGCGGCTACACCTTC	CASTDALRMREGGYTF
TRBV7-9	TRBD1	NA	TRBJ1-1	TGTGCCAGCAGCCCAGGGGGGTTTTCGGAGAACACTGAAGCTTTCTTT	CASSPGGFSENTEAFF
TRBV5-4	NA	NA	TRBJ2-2	TGTGCCAGCAGCTTGGGGGGGCACACCGGGGAGCTGTTTTTT	CASSLGGHTGELFF
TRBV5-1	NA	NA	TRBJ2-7	TGCGCCAGCAGCTTCCTCCGGGACCTCCCCTACGAGCAGTACTTC	CASSFLRDLPYEQYF
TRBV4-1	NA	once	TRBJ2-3	TGCGCCAGCAGCCTGACTTTTACAGATACGCAGTATTTT	CASSLTFTDTQYF
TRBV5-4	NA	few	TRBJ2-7	TGTGCCAGCAGCACTCGCCAGGGACTCCAATACGAGCAGTACTTC	CASSTRQGLQYEQYF
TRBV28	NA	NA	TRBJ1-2	TGTGCCAGCAGTTATGGGTCCCCAGGGCTGGGCTACACCTTC	CASSYGSPGLGYTF
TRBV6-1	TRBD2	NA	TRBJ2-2	TGTGCCAGCAGTGAGACCGGACTAGGAGCCACCGGGGAGCTGTTTTTT	CASSETGLGATGELFF